The sequence of this TCR beta chain was determined in a study of T cell responses to AZD1222 COVID-19 vaccine (dated by TCRdb to about 2021). Context from the whole study: A total of approximately 240 trial participants underwent TCR sequencing, of whom around 200 received two doses of AZD1222 and some 26 received two doses of the MenACWY control vaccine. Trial participants were enrolled by age into 18-55, 56-69 and 70-plus year subgroups, with approximately 150, 28 and 58 TCR-sequenced participants respectively. Overall results and qualifications from the work: The 56-69-year group was small, and its depth increase did not reach significance, likely because of low power. After two AZD1222 doses, both the breadth and the depth of spike-specific TCRs were significantly higher than at day 0 and than in MenACWY recipients. Because no day 14 peak-response samples were available, the repertoires could be characterized only after the peak T cell response. Reportedly, almost half of the unique spike-specific TCRs recognized epitopes lying outside the regions that are mutated in the B.1.351 and B.1.1.7 variants. Conclusions about previously exposed vaccinees were limited because only six or seven AZD1222 recipients were SARS-CoV-2 seropositive at baseline. Participants were mostly white British and included more females than males, and it was suggested by the authors that clonal diversity may have been underestimated. The whole spike protein was spanned by vaccine-associated CD4 TCRs, and dominant responses were seen in regions 160-218 and 743-854.

The CDR3 regions of human TCRbeta chains were analyzed by immunosequencing. Turning to the authors' computational methods: Repertoire TCRs were checked for matches against a reference library of SARS-CoV-2-specific TCRs that had been generated using the MIRA antigen-specificity platform. Breadth was defined as the fraction of unique TCRs that were SARS-CoV-2-associated. Depth was defined as the fraction of total T cells that were SARS-CoV-2-associated. Using the MIRA data, every spike-specific TCR was mapped to the spike region that the TCR reacted to and assigned to either a CD4 or a CD8 class. Log10-transformed breadth and depth values were compared by one-way ANOVA with Sidak's multiple comparisons tests. TCRdb holds this immuneACCESS table with in-frame rearrangements only. Some clones are missing; in checked studies, unresolved V genes explain under half, and the rest has no known cause. V, J and clone size are those of that table, while D and trimming were read from the DNA. In this sample the table shows about 120,000 clones, roughly 89% of which occur a single time. The ten largest account for approximately 7.1% of the sample.

Concerning this clone itself: What antigen it recognizes has not been identified. The record has no base qualities; no much larger clone is one base away.

The sample's time point label is to be understood as: about 28 days (+/-7) after the second vaccine dose. AZD1222 recipients given second doses at about 4 weeks or at about 12 weeks were pooled, since spike-specific TCR depth and breadth were not found to differ between the two schedules. Samples from vaccinated people were obtained from the UK trials COV001 and COV002, which included a single-blind randomized controlled phase 2/3 trial of AZD1222 (ChAdOx1 nCoV-19) in healthy adults. Trial participant PBMC samples were collected at day 0 and day 28 after the second dose for TCRbeta chain sequencing. Via the germline V gene, CDR1 is LGHNA and CDR2 YNFKEQ. Unmatched junction bases come to 9, with V trimmed by 0 bases and J by 11 bases. From cysteine to phenylalanine, the CDR3 is 15 amino acids long. The retained sequence is limited to the CDR3, 45 bases, with the frame set at the first base.

The rearranged segments are TRBV4-2 and TRBJ1-4; TRBD1 matches 7 bases in the middle. The TCR sequence derives from an adult who received the AZD1222 COVID-19 vaccine. The sequencing used peripheral blood, collected 28 days after the second AZD1222 dose. The bases read TGTGCCAGCAGCCAAGAGAGACAGGGAAATGTGAAACTGTTTTTT. Translated, it gives CASSQERQGNVKLFF.